This T cell receptor (beta chain) was recorded in a study of blood T cell repertoires in COVID-19. CDR1 is MNHNS and CDR2 is SASEGT in the germline V gene. After removal of 1 base from V and 1 base from J, the junction contained 2 bases not matched to a gene. CDR3 size: 15 residues. Assay: immunoSEQ multiplex PCR; the TCRdb copy retains only in-frame clones and omits some. The sample records 100,000 to 150,000 clones, about 74% being singletons. The rearrangement joins TRBV6-1 to TRBJ2-7, with 9 positions matching TRBD2. The source is a man aged 55 to 70 with acute or convalescent COVID-19. The sequenced sample was peripheral blood. The CDR3 region is CASSEVGLASYEQYF. The CDR3 nucleotides read TGTGCCAGCAGTGAAGTTGGACTAGCGTCCTACGAGCAGTACTTC.